The rows below give T cell receptor beta chains drawn from one sample of a study of blood T cell repertoires in COVID-19. Repertoires were generated with immunoSEQ multiplex PCR, while TCRdb's copy carries only in-frame clones and drops some. The repertoire holds about 70,000 clones, with around 86% as singletons. Sequenced sample: peripheral blood. These receptors were taken from a woman between 18 and 29 years old with acute or convalescent COVID-19. The CDR3 runs from the conserved cysteine through the conserved F or W. D genes are given only for firm matches. Where a row states a size, it is once, few, many or the class of an expanded clone; other rows omit it.

D gene | clone size | J gene | V gene | CDR3 DNA | CDR3 protein
TRBD1 | NA | TRBJ1-5 | TRBV29-1 | TGCAGCGTTGGACAGGGAGGACCCTATAGCAATCAGCCCCAGCATTTT | CSVGQGGPYSNQPQHF
NA | NA | TRBJ1-3 | TRBV28 | TGTGCCAGCAGTTTATTCCCCGCAGGGGAGTATGATGGAAACACCATATATTTT | CASSLFPAGEYDGNTIYF
TRBD1 | NA | TRBJ1-2 | TRBV18 | TGTGCCAGCTCATCCCCGGACAGGGCCCTTTATGGCTACACCTTC | CASSSPDRALYGYTF
NA | NA | TRBJ1-5 | TRBV12-3/TRBV12-4 | TGTGCCAGCAGACAGGGTGGCAATCAGCCCCAGCATTTT | CASRQGGNQPQHF
NA | NA | TRBJ1-5 | TRBV6-4 | TGTGCCACCTCACCCGGAGGCAATCAGCCCCAGCATTTT | CATSPGGNQPQHF
NA | NA | TRBJ1-2 | TRBV19 | TGTGCCAGTAGTACCCCGACAGGACACTATGGCTACACCTTC | CASSTPTGHYGYTF
NA | NA | TRBJ2-7 | TRBV20-1 | TGCAGTGCTAGTCGGGAATTCTCCTACGAGCAGTACTTC | CSASREFSYEQYF
TRBD1 | NA | TRBJ1-6 | TRBV30 | TGTGCCTCCCTTGGGGACAGGGATAATTCACCCCTCCACTTT | CASLGDRDNSPLHF
TRBD1 | few | TRBJ1-1 | TRBV15 | TGTGCCACCACCCGACGTCCAGGGGGCACTGAAGCTTTCTTT | CATTRRPGGTEAFF
NA | NA | TRBJ2-7 | TRBV11-2 | TGTGCCAGCAGCTTTTCGGACAGCAACTACGAGCAGTACTTC | CASSFSDSNYEQYF
TRBD2 | NA | TRBJ2-3 | TRBV5-1 | TGCGCCAGCAGCTTAGGGACTAGCGGGGTGGATACGCAGTATTTT | CASSLGTSGVDTQYF
TRBD1 | NA | TRBJ1-5 | TRBV6-1 | TGTGCCAGCAGTGACCCCGGGACAGGGGGGTTTCAGCCCCAGCATTTT | CASSDPGTGGFQPQHF
TRBD2 | once | TRBJ2-7 | TRBV7-2 | TGTGCCAGCAGCTTACTAGCGGGCGTCTCCTACGAGCAGTACTTC | CASSLLAGVSYEQYF
NA | NA | TRBJ2-1 | TRBV30 | TGTGCCTGGAGAGCAATAACCACCTACAATGAGCAGTTCTTC | CAWRAITTYNEQFF
TRBD2 | NA | TRBJ2-7 | TRBV25-1 | TGTGCCAGCAGTCCGACTAGCGGGAGCTCCTACGAGCAGTACTTC | CASSPTSGSSYEQYF
NA | NA | TRBJ1-1 | TRBV11-2 | TGTGCCAGCAGCTTAGATCGTACAGGGACTGAAGCTTTCTTT | CASSLDRTGTEAFF
TRBD1 | NA | TRBJ2-7 | TRBV6-5 | TGTGCCAGCAGTTACGGGACAGGGGCCTACGAGCAGTACTTC | CASSYGTGAYEQYF
NA | NA | TRBJ1-1 | TRBV11-2 | TGTGCCAGCAGCCTACCCGGGGTGCTGACTGAAGCTTTCTTT | CASSLPGVLTEAFF
TRBD1 | NA | TRBJ1-2 | TRBV7-8 | TGTGCCAGCAGCTTAGACAGGGGGGACTATGGCTACACCTTC | CASSLDRGDYGYTF
NA | NA | TRBJ2-1 | TRBV5-1 | TGCGCCAGCAGCTTGCTTTCCGGGTCCAGGGCCTCCTACAATGAGCAGTTCTTC | CASSLLSGSRASYNEQFF
NA | few | TRBJ1-1 | TRBV14 | TGTGCCAGCAGCCAAAACAGGTTGAACACTGAAGCTTTCTTT | CASSQNRLNTEAFF
NA | NA | TRBJ2-2 | TRBV6-5 | TGTGCCAGCATTCGGCGGATGAACACCGGGGAGCTGTTTTTT | CASIRRMNTGELFF
TRBD1 | NA | TRBJ1-2 | TRBV4-2 | TGTGCCAGCAGCCAATCGGGACAGGGGAACCTTAACTATGGCTACACCTTC | CASSQSGQGNLNYGYTF
NA | NA | TRBJ1-1 | TRBV4-1 | TGCGCCAGCAGTCACATAGGGGTAGCTGAAGCTTTCTTT | CASSHIGVAEAFF
NA | NA | TRBJ2-2 | TRBV28 | TGTGCCAGCAGTTTTAAGGGGTTCCGCGGCACCGGGGAGCTGTTTTTT | CASSFKGFRGTGELFF
NA | NA | TRBJ1-2 | TRBV11-2 | TGTGCCAGCAGCCCGAGGTCCGGGGATCCCTATGGCTACACCTTC | CASSPRSGDPYGYTF
NA | NA | TRBJ2-3 | TRBV18 | TGTGCCAGCTCACCTACTATATCCACAGATACGCAGTATTTT | CASSPTISTDTQYF
TRBD1 | few | TRBJ1-2 | TRBV6-5 | TGTGCCAGCAGTCTGACCGGGACAGGGGTCGGCTACACCTTC | CASSLTGTGVGYTF
TRBD2 | few | TRBJ2-3 | TRBV9 | TGTGCCAGCAGCTCAGAAAGGGGGCTAGCGGGAGTATCAGATACGCAGTATTTT | CASSSERGLAGVSDTQYF
NA | NA | TRBJ2-3 | TRBV19 | TGTGCCAGTAGTCAACGGGGGAGGTCCAGCACAGATACGCAGTATTTT | CASSQRGRSSTDTQYF
TRBD1 | once | TRBJ1-1 | TRBV5-1 | TGCGCCAGCAGCTCACGGACAGGGATGAACACTGAAGCTTTCTTT | CASSSRTGMNTEAFF
NA | NA | TRBJ1-4 | TRBV6-6 | TGTGCCAGCAGTTACGGCAGGTCCTCAACTAATGAAAAACTGTTTTTT | CASSYGRSSTNEKLFF
TRBD1 | NA | TRBJ1-2 | TRBV11-2 | TGTGCCAGCAGTTCTACAGGGGACGGCTATGGCTACACCTTC | CASSSTGDGYGYTF
TRBD1 | NA | TRBJ2-2 | TRBV7-8 | TGTGCCAGCAGCTTAGATGGGACAGGGGTTTATATTTTAGGCACCGGGGAGCTGTTTTTT | CASSLDGTGVYILGTGELFF
NA | NA | TRBJ2-5 | TRBV5-5 | TGTGCCAGCAGCTTGTTAACTGAACAGACCCAGTACTTC | CASSLLTEQTQYF
TRBD2 | NA | TRBJ2-1 | TRBV11-3 | TGTGCCAGCAGCAGTGTAAGCGGGGGGGCCTACAATGAGCAGTTCTTC | CASSSVSGGAYNEQFF
NA | NA | TRBJ1-3 | TRBV3-1/TRBV3-2 | TGTGCCAGCAGCCAAGATCCGGGAAACACCATATATTTT | CASSQDPGNTIYF
TRBD1 | NA | TRBJ1-1 | TRBV27 | TGTGCCAGCAGTTTTCGCCGGCCCCTGGGACAGGGAAGCACTGAAGCTTTCTTT | CASSFRRPLGQGSTEAFF
NA | NA | TRBJ1-1 | TRBV20-1 | TGCAGTGCTAGGGAGGGACCTGAAGCTTTCTTT | CSAREGPEAFF
NA | NA | TRBJ1-5 | TRBV6-2/TRBV6-3 | TGTGCCAGCAGTTATACAGGTGTGCTGAGGCCCCAGCATTTT | CASSYTGVLRPQHF
TRBD1 | NA | TRBJ1-2 | TRBV5-1 | TGCGCCAGCAGCGCCGGGACAGGAGTGGGCTATGGCTACACCTTC | CASSAGTGVGYGYTF
TRBD2 | NA | TRBJ2-3 | TRBV3-1/TRBV3-2 | TGTGCCAGCAGCCACAACCCTTTACTAGCGGGAGTCACAGATACGCAGTATTTT | CASSHNPLLAGVTDTQYF
NA | NA | TRBJ1-5 | TRBV11-2 | TGTGCCAGCAGCTTAGGTCCGAGCAATCAGCCCCAGCATTTT | CASSLGPSNQPQHF
NA | once | TRBJ1-1 | TRBV3-1/TRBV3-2 | TGTGCCAGCAGCCTGACCGACAGGCGGCCCAACACTGAAGCTTTCTTT | CASSLTDRRPNTEAFF
NA | NA | TRBJ2-5 | TRBV6-5 | TGTGCCAGCAGTTACTCGAAGGGGGAGGGTAGAGAGACCCAGTACTTC | CASSYSKGEGRETQYF
NA | NA | TRBJ1-1 | TRBV28 | TGTGCCAGCAGTCAACCTAGTAGGACTGAAGCTTTCTTT | CASSQPSRTEAFF
NA | NA | TRBJ2-3 | TRBV7-9 | TGTGCCAGCAGCTCCAGAGTGACGCGGGATGGGGCCACAGATACGCAGTATTTT | CASSSRVTRDGATDTQYF
NA | NA | TRBJ2-5 | TRBV9 | TGTGCCAGCAGCCCCGGGGATAGCCAAGAGACCCAGTACTTC | CASSPGDSQETQYF
TRBD1 | NA | TRBJ1-3 | TRBV7-8 | TGTGCCAGCAGCTCCCGGACAGGCAGAGGTGGAAACACCATATATTTT | CASSSRTGRGGNTIYF
TRBD1 | NA | TRBJ2-5 | TRBV13 | TGTGCCAGCAGTCAGGGGGTCTGGGAGACCCAGTACTTC | CASSQGVWETQYF
NA | NA | TRBJ1-5 | TRBV11-2 | TGTGCCAGCAGCTTAGGTGGAGGTCAGCCCCAGCATTTT | CASSLGGGQPQHF
NA | NA | TRBJ2-1 | TRBV10-3 | TGTGCCATCAGTGAAATTGGGGGCCCCAGCTCCTACAATGAGCAGTTCTTC | CAISEIGGPSSYNEQFF
TRBD2 | once | TRBJ2-1 | TRBV5-1 | TGCGCCAGCAGCTTGGCCATACTAGCGGGGGTCGATGAGCAGTTCTTC | CASSLAILAGVDEQFF
TRBD2 | NA | TRBJ2-7 | TRBV27 | TGTGCCAGCAAATTATTAGCGGGAGATTACGAGCAGTACTTC | CASKLLAGDYEQYF
NA | NA | TRBJ1-2 | TRBV5-6 | TGTGCCAGCAGCTACATCCAGGGGACCGGCTACACCTTC | CASSYIQGTGYTF